The 25 T cell receptor beta chains below come from one sample, sequenced in a study of blood T cell repertoires in COVID-19. Sequencing used immunoSEQ multiplex PCR; TCRdb keeps in-frame clones, though not all of them. The profile shows 180,000 or so clones, approximately 83% of them singletons. Sequencing was performed on PBMCs or T cells enriched from blood (not recorded which). Receptors were obtained from a woman aged 60-75 years who had recovered from COVID-19.

The chain has TRBV6-5 and TRBJ1-4; possible D gene TRBD1, 5 bases. Germline CDR1 is MNHEY and CDR2 is SVGAGI. This CDR3 contains 13 residues. Trimming took 0 bases from V and 15 from J, leaving 14 bases between them. In DNA form, the CDR3 reads TGTGCCAGCAGTTACTCGAAGGCGACAGTGTTGTTTTTT. It specifies CASSYSKATVLFF.

The chain couples TRBV5-1 to TRBJ2-1, with a tentative D call TRBD1 (5 bases). CDR3 size: 16 residues. Germline-derived CDR1 and CDR2 are SGHRS and YFSETQ. V was pared by 1 base and J by 0 bases, with 11 bases between. In DNA form, the CDR3 reads TGCGCCAGCAGCTTGCAGGGCAGTGGCTCCTACAATGAGCAGTTCTTC. Protein: CASSLQGSGSYNEQFF.

This clone was seen more than once but under ten times. V gene TRBV5-1 combines with J gene TRBJ1-2; the D is unclear. Germline-derived CDR1 and CDR2 are SGHRS and YFSETQ. This CDR3 spans 14 amino acids. The ends were cut back, 5 bases at V and 0 bases at J, with 11 bases in the middle. CDR3 loop: CASSPSMANYGYTF. The CDR3 DNA follows: TGCGCCAGCAGTCCGTCTATGGCTAACTATGGCTACACCTTC.

There are a few counts of this clone. The chain links TRBV2 to TRBJ2-7, with 10 bases lining up with TRBD1. This CDR3 has 13 amino acids. The trim removed 7 bases at V and 6 bases at J, leaving 6 bases unmatched. Germline loops: CDR1 SNHLY, CDR2 FYNNEI. CDR3 bases: TGTGCCAGCACCGGGACAGGGGCTGCCGAGCAGTACTTC. Its protein is CASTGTGAAEQYF.

CDR3 nucleotide sequence: TGCAGCGTTGAAATCGGAGACAGGAGGTACTCCGGCTACACCTTC. Encoded protein: CSVEIGDRRYSGYTF. V usage is TRBV29-1 and J usage is TRBJ1-2, with a tentative D call TRBD1 (6 bases). Trimming removed 2 bases at V and 8 bases at J, with 21 bases between. Germline V gives CDR1 SQVTM, CDR2 ANQGSEA. This CDR3 spans 15 amino acids.

This chain uses TRBV29-1 with TRBJ2-6; no clear D. Germline lookup yields CDR1 SQVTM and CDR2 ANQGSEA. The CDR3 is made up of 15 amino acids. V shed 7 bases and J shed 0 bases, with 13 bases lying between them. This CDR3 reads CSAGDQVSGANVLTF. CDR3 nucleotide sequence: TGCAGCGCTGGAGACCAGGTCTCTGGGGCCAACGTCCTGACTTTC.

The chain joins TRBV5-1 to TRBJ1-2; 10 bases align to TRBD1. The length of the CDR3 is 14 residues. The ends lost 4 bases at V and 2 bases at J; junction bases unmatched: 2. The germline V gene encodes CDR1 SGHRS and CDR2 YFSETQ. The CDR3 nucleotides read TGCGCCAGCAGCCAGGGACAGGGGAACTATGGCTACACCTTC. Protein sequence: CASSQGQGNYGYTF.

The chain joins TRBV6-6 to TRBJ2-3, with 7 nucleotides matching TRBD2. CDR3 length equals 16 residues. J lost 1 base, V lost 0 bases, and 4 bases had no gene match. Germline V gives CDR1 MNHNY, CDR2 SVGAGI (reference sequence). In DNA form, the CDR3 reads TGTGCCAGCAGTTACTCCCACGCGGGGGGCACAGATACGCAGTATTTT. Encoded protein: CASSYSHAGGTDTQYF.

V usage is TRBV3-1 (or the pseudogene TRBV3-2) and J usage is TRBJ2-7; 11 bases agree with TRBD2. The CDR3 consists of 17 residues. The germline V gene has CDR1 LGHDT and CDR2 YNNKEL (reference sequence). V shed 2 bases and J 0 bases; nucleotides not matched to a gene: 6. The CDR3 DNA reads TGTGCCAGCAGCCAACTAGCGGGGGGACTCTACTCCTACGAGCAGTACTTC. It encodes CASSQLAGGLYSYEQYF.

V is TRBV6-2 or TRBV6-3 and J is TRBJ2-7; TRBD2 aligns across 10 bases. Unmatched junction bases numbered 9, after V lost 2 bases and J lost 5 bases. The CDR3 totals 16 residues. In germline, CDR1 is MNHEY, CDR2 SVGEGT. CDR3 sequence: CASSYPIAGGGHEQYF. The CDR3 DNA follows: TGTGCCAGCAGTTACCCAATAGCGGGAGGTGGCCACGAGCAGTACTTC.

This chain joins TRBV28 and TRBJ1-2; D is undetermined. V dropped 5 bases and J dropped 7 bases, with 14 bases sitting between them. Germline V lookup: CDR1 MDHEN, CDR2 SYDVKM. This CDR3 has 13 amino acids. CDR3 protein: CASSLSGYSGYTF. The CDR3 DNA sequence: TGTGCCAGCAGTCTATCCGGGTACTCTGGCTACACCTTC.

The chain carries TRBV2 and TRBJ1-5; a weak D match, TRBD1 (6 bases). The length of the CDR3 is 13 residues. The V gene's germline CDR1 is SNHLY and CDR2 FYNNEI. V lost 7 bases and J lost 5, with 12 bases in between. The CDR3 DNA is TGTGCCAGCAAACGACAGGATTATCAGCCCCAGCATTTT. Its translation is CASKRQDYQPQHF.

This chain uses TRBV6-5 with TRBJ2-1; 7 nucleotides match TRBD1. Germline V gene sequence: CDR1 MNHEY, CDR2 SVGAGI. The CDR3 is 15 amino acids. Trimming took 2 bases from V and 9 from J; bases not matched to a gene: 10. CDR3 in amino acids: CASSYEYRGSGEQFF. CDR3 coding DNA: TGTGCCAGCAGTTACGAGTACAGGGGCTCGGGTGAGCAGTTCTTC.

The rearrangement uses TRBV2 and TRBJ1-5; the D gene is possibly TRBD1 (6 bases). Germline-derived CDR1 and CDR2 are SNHLY and FYNNEI. V lost 4 bases and J lost 0, with 10 bases in between. The CDR3 sequence is 15 residues long. Here the CDR3 reads CASSVDRYSNQPQHF. CDR3 DNA: TGTGCCAGCAGTGTCGACAGGTATAGCAATCAGCCCCAGCATTTT.

The V and J genes are TRBV28 and TRBJ1-4, with D perhaps TRBD1 (6 bases). Looked up from germline, CDR1 is MDHEN and CDR2 is SYDVKM. The V gene lost 7 bases and the J gene lost 7 bases, with 16 bases spanning the gap. The CDR3 is 14 residues long. This CDR3 is CASTLIQGSEKLFF. CDR3 DNA sequence: TGTGCCAGCACTCTAATTCAGGGGTCTGAAAAACTGTTTTTT.

This rearrangement joins TRBV5-1 to TRBJ1-6, with unresolved D. V gave up 0 bases and J gave up 2 bases, with 9 bases separating them. This CDR3 comprises 16 residues. CDR1 SGHRS and CDR2 YFSETQ come from the germline V gene. CDR3 nucleotides: TGCGCCAGCAGCTTGGACGGGAGTGCCTATAATTCACCCCTCCACTTT. Its translation: CASSLDGSAYNSPLHF. Full variable domain (rest looked up from reference TRBV5-1 and TRBJ1-6): KAGVTQTPRYLIKTRGQQVTLSCSPISGHRSVSWYQQTPGQGLQFLFEYFSETQRNKGNFPGRFSGRQFSNSRSEMNVSTLELGDSALYLCASSLDGSAYNSPLHFGNGTRLTVT.

The chain links TRBV13 to TRBJ2-7; D perhaps matches TRBD1 (6 bases). The ends were cut back, 0 bases at V and 2 bases at J, with 8 bases in the middle. The germline gives CDR1 PRHDT, CDR2 FYEKMQ (reference sequence). The CDR3 consists of 14 residues. The CDR3 loop is CASSLGDSTYEQYF. The CDR3 nucleotides are TGTGCCAGCAGCTTAGGGGACAGTACCTACGAGCAGTACTTC.

The chain recombines TRBV4-1 with TRBJ1-1; D possibly corresponds to TRBD1 (5 bases). V was clipped by 1 base and J by 6 bases, with 12 bases between them. The CDR3 sequence is 14 residues long. The germline V gene has CDR1 MGHRA and CDR2 YSYEKL. CDR3 sequence: CASSQVWGGSEAFF. In DNA, the CDR3 is TGCGCCAGCAGCCAAGTTTGGGGGGGATCTGAAGCTTTCTTT.

This clone was counted a single time. This sequence joins TRBV28 and TRBJ1-5, with D perhaps matching TRBD1 (6 bases). The CDR3 spans 15 residues. The V end was cut by 5 bases, the J end by 3 bases, with 14 bases between. Germline V lookup: CDR1 MDHEN, CDR2 SYDVKM. In nucleotides, the CDR3 is TGTGCCAGCAGTGTACAGGGACGTAACAATCAGCCCCAGCATTTT. This sequence encodes CASSVQGRNNQPQHF.

V and J are TRBV5-4 and TRBJ2-6, with 11 bases that match TRBD1. CDR3 length equals 18 residues. V lost 4 bases, J lost 2 bases, and 8 bases stayed unmatched. From germline, CDR1 is SGHNT and CDR2 YYREEE (reference sequence). CDR3: CASSPGTGGRPGANVLTF. Written as DNA, the CDR3 is TGTGCCAGCAGCCCGGGGACAGGGGGACGTCCTGGGGCCAACGTCCTGACTTTC. The whole variable domain, filled in from reference TRBV5-4 and TRBJ2-6, reads ETGVTQSPTHLIKTRGQQVTLRCSSQSGHNTVSWYQQALGQGPQFIFQYYREEENGRGNFPPRFSGLQFPNYSSELNVNALELDDSALYLCASSPGTGGRPGANVLTFGAGSRLTVL.

The CDR3 DNA follows: TGTGCAAGCCATCCAACCGGGACACATCAGCCCCAGCATTTT. It translates to CASHPTGTHQPQHF. This chain uses TRBV12-2 with TRBJ1-5; TRBD1 is taken as the D call from the table, unchecked against the DNA. TRBV12-2 is labeled a pseudogene. The CDR3 runs to 14 residues.

This rearrangement joins TRBV6-5 to TRBJ1-5; 8 bases agree with TRBD1. The CDR3 length is 15 residues. Losses at the gene ends were 6 bases for V and 4 bases for J; bases not matched to a gene: 8. Germline values: CDR1 MNHEY, CDR2 SVGAGI. CDR3 loop: CASRLRTGRNQPQHF. The CDR3 nucleotides read TGTGCCAGCAGATTAAGGACAGGGCGAAATCAGCCCCAGCATTTT.

The V gene is TRBV7-3, the J gene TRBJ2-7, with a weak D call TRBD1 (5 bases). The V gene lost 5 bases and the J gene lost 5 bases, with 13 bases spanning the gap. This CDR3 spans 13 amino acids. Germline CDR1 reads SGHTA; CDR2 reads FQGTGA. CDR3 sequence: CASSPDWGHEQYF. CDR3 sequence (DNA): TGTGCCAGCAGCCCAGATTGGGGCCACGAGCAGTACTTC. Full variable domain (missing parts from reference TRBV7-3 and TRBJ2-7): GAGVSQTPSNKVTEKGKYVELRCDPISGHTALYWYRQSLGQGPEFLIYFQGTGAADDSGLPNDRFFAVRPEGSVSTLKIQRTERGDSAVYLCASSPDWGHEQYFGPGTRLTVT.

The chain couples TRBV7-6 to TRBJ1-1; possibly TRBD1 for D (5 bases). CDR1 SGHVS and CDR2 FNYEAQ come from the germline V gene. The CDR3 covers 16 residues. Trimming stripped 7 bases from V and 1 base from J, with 19 bases between. The CDR3, as DNA: TGTGCCAGCACCCAAACCGAGACAGCTAGGAACACTGAAGCTTTCTTT. This translates into CASTQTETARNTEAFF.

This chain joins TRBV5-1 and TRBJ2-1; perhaps TRBD2 as D (6 bases). The CDR3 consists of 18 residues. From germline, CDR1 is SGHRS and CDR2 YFSETQ. V lost 0 bases and J lost 3, with 19 bases in between. This CDR3 reads CASSLAPPGSGVYNEQFF. CDR3 bases: TGCGCCAGCAGCTTGGCTCCCCCGGGTAGCGGAGTCTACAATGAGCAGTTCTTC.